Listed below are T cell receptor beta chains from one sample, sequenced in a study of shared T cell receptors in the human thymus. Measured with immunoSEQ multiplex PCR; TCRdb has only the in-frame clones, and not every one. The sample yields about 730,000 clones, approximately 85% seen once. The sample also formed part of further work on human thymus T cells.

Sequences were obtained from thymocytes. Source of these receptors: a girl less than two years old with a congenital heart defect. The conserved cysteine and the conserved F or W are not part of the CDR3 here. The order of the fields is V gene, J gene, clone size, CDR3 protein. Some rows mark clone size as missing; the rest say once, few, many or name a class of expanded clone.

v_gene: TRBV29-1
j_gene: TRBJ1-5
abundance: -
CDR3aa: SVSASGGDQPQH

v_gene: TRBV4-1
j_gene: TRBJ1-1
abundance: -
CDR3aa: ASSPFVGRNTEAF

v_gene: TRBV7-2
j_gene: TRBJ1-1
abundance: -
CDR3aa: ASSLKARGAF

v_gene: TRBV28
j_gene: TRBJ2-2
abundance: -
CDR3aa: ASSLSGTGVGTGELF

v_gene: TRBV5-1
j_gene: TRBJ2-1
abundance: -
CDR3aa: ASSLLAGGREQF

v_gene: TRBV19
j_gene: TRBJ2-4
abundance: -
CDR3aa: ASSPRSGNIQY

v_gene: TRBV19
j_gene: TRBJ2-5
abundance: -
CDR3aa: ASSIAPAVTRQETQY

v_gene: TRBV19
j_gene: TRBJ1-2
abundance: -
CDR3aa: ASSIGGNNNYGYT

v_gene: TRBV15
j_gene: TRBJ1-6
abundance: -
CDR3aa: ATSSDPTGSPLH

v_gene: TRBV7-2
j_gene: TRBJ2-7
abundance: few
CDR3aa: ASSSQGGEQY

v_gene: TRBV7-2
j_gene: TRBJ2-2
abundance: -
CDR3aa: ASSPFTGELF

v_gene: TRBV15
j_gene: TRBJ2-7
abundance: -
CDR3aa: ATSRAGTTSYEQY

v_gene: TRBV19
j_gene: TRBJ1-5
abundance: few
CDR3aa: ASQDRDRGFGHNQPQH

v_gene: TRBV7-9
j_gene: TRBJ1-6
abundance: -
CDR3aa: ASSPGSGLDSPLH

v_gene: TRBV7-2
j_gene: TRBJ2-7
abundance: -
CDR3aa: ASSLAGTSGGAVYEQY

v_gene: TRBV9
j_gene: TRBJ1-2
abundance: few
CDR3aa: ASSTRSRGSNPDGYT

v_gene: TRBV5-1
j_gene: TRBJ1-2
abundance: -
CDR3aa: ASTPGTQGSYGYT

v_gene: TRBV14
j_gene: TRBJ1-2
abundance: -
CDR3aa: ASSQNFRGYT

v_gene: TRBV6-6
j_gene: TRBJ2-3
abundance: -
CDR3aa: ASSSLGLAGGTQY

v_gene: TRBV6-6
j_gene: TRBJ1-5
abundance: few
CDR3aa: ASSQKTRENNQPQH

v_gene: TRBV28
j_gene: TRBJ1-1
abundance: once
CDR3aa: ASRAGTGLETEAF

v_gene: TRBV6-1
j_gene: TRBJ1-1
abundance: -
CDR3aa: ASSEREGEGTEAF

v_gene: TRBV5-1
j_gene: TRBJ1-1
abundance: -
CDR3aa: ASSPDRGDRVNTEAF

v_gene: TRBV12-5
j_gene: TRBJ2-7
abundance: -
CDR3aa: ASPPPTGASSYEQY

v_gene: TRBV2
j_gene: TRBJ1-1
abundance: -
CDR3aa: ASKSWEGVTEAF

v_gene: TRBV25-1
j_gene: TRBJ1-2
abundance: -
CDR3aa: ASRKRGRRDGYT

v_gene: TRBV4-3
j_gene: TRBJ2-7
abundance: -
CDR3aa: ASHRTGEYEQY

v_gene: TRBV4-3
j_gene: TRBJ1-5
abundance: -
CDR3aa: ASSQDYGIYQPQH

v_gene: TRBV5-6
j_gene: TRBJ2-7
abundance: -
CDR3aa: ASSLMVAGGSSYEQY

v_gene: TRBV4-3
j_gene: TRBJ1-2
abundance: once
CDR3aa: ASLKTGNKRGYT

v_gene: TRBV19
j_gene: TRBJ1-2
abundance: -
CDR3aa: ATRGSYGYT

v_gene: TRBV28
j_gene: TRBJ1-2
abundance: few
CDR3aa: ATTGTPTSSNGYT

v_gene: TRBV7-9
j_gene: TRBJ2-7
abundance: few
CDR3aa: ASSPDRVSGVSYEQY

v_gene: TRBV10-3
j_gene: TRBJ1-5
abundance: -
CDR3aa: AISESGQIYSNQPQH

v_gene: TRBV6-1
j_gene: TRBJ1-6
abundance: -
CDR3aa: ASSEALGSNSPLH

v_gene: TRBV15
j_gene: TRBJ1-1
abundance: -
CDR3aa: ATSRAGGKGNTEAF

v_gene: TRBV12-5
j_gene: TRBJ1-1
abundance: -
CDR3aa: ASGNLGGTEAF

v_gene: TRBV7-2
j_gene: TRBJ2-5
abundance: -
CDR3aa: ASSVWGLRTQY

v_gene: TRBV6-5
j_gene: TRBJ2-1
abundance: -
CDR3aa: ASNGGLAGYNEQF

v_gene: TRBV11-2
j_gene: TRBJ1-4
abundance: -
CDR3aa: ASSFWGEGEKLF

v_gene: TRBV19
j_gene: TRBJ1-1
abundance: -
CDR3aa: ASSIWGGVNTEAF

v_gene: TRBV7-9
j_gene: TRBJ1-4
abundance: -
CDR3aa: ASSLIPQFGEKLF

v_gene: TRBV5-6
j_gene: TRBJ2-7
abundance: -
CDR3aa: ASSVGQPSYEQY

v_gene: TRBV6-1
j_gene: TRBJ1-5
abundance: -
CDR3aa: ASIDRGLWGINQPQH

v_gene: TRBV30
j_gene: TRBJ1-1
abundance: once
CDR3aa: AWSPNRGLGVGTEAF

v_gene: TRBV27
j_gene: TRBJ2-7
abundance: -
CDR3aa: ASSLGTGCAYEQY

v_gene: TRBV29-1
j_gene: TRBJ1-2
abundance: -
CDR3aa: SAGAGQGAGGYT

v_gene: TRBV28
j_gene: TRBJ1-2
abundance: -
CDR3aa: ASSRDRTYGYT